This TCR beta chain was sequenced for a study of CD8 T cells in ankylosing spondylitis. Regarding this clonotype: Antigen unknown.

Germline loops: CDR1 MNHNS, CDR2 SASEGT. V lost 10 bases, J lost 1 base, and 10 bases lay in between. This CDR3 has 13 amino acids. TCRdb reprocessed the 5' RACE reads via MiXCR and lists one record per CDR3 protein. The table lists 130,000 or so distinct CDR3 sequences, 15% to 20% of them singletons, with 30% to 35% in the top ten. The study's findings and limits: Ankylosing spondylitis blood appeared to carry a characteristic TCR beta motif of several highly homologous variants.

Sequenced input: blood, either unsorted or a sorted T cell fraction (not recorded which). The genes are TRBV6-1 and TRBJ1-4; unclear D gene. This TCR was sampled from a male donor with ankylosing spondylitis. CDR3 DNA sequence: TGTGCCACCTGGCCGGGAACTAATGAAAAACTGTTTTTT. The encoded protein is CATWPGTNEKLFF.